These 5 T cell receptor beta chains were all obtained from the same sample, sequenced in a study of cytomegalovirus exposure and HLA in healthy donors. A multiplex PCR was run with 60 Vbeta primers and 13 Jbeta primers. TCRdb's table, derived via immunoSEQ multiplex PCR, lists solely in-frame clones and lacks some. Here the sample spans about 96,000 clones, 65% to 75% being singletons. The sample consisted of PBMCs. The source is a woman in her 70s in good health and CMV-seropositive.

This clone was detected a few times. For the CDR3, the DNA is TGTGCCAGCAGCTCAGGGGACACCGGGGAGCTGTTTTTT. Amino acids: CASSSGDTGELFF. The V gene is TRBV11-3, the J gene TRBJ2-2; D is perhaps TRBD1 (6 bases). V shed 4 bases and J shed 3 bases, with 6 bases lying between them. The V gene's germline CDR1 is SGHNT and CDR2 YENEEA. CDR3 length equals 13 residues.

As DNA, the CDR3 is TGTGCCAGCAGTTACGCCTGGGGAGGGAGCCAGCCCCAGCATTTT. Amino acids: CASSYAWGGSQPQHF. The rearrangement joins TRBV6-5 to TRBJ1-5; no definite D call. Trimming removed 2 bases from V and 7 bases from J, with 15 bases in between. Germline CDR1 is MNHEY and CDR2 is SVGAGI. There are 15 residues in the CDR3.

J is TRBJ1-5 and V is TRBV30; 9 bases are a match to TRBD1. CDR3 size: 15 residues. Per germline, CDR1 GTSNPN and CDR2 SVGIG (reference sequence). The J segment lost 2 bases and the V segment lost 6 bases, leaving 8 bases of the junction unmatched. This CDR3 reads CACHRDREGNQPQHF. The CDR3 nucleotides are TGTGCCTGCCACCGGGACAGGGAGGGCAATCAGCCCCAGCATTTT.

The genes are TRBV4-3 and TRBJ2-1; no firm D call. Germline CDR1 and CDR2: LGHNA and YSLEER. V was pared by 4 bases and J by 7 bases, with 8 bases between. The CDR3 runs 12 residues. CDR3 nucleotide sequence: TGCGCCAGCAGCCGAAGCCGGAATGAGCAGTTCTTC. Translated: CASSRSRNEQFF.

V usage is TRBV2 and J usage is TRBJ2-3, with D unclear. CDR3 length equals 11 residues. V was shortened by 10 bases and J by 4 bases, with 9 bases between the two germline ends. CDR1 is SNHLY, CDR2 FYNNEI, per germline. Here the CDR3 DNA reads TGTGCCACAAGACTGGCAGATACGCAGTATTTT. This encodes CATRLADTQYF.